Reported below is one TCR beta chain. The data were obtained in a study of blood T cell repertoires in COVID-19. Whole-study context: Sites across the United States, Italy and Spain contributed samples from acute and convalescent COVID-19. Sources were T cells, B-cell-depleted T cells, or PBMCs; the material itself was cDNA or gDNA.

Sequencing used immunoSEQ multiplex PCR; TCRdb keeps in-frame clones, though not all of them. Of about 140,000 clones listed, roughly 88% are singletons. This CDR3 contains 16 residues. V lost 4 bases to trimming and J lost 1 base; unmatched junction nucleotides: 4. Germline CDR1 KGHSH, CDR2 LQKENI. The sample taken for sequencing was peripheral blood. This chain links TRBV18 with TRBJ2-5; 12 bases agree with TRBD1. This clonotype originated in a man aged 55-75 years with active or convalescent COVID-19. In DNA, the CDR3 is TGTGCCAGCTCACATGAGGGACAGGGGGCCCAAGAGACCCAGTACTTC. Its protein product is CASSHEGQGAQETQYF.